A selection of T cell receptor beta chains follows, all from one sample in a study of regulatory T cells in long-lasting Graves disease. TCRdb reprocessed the multiplex PCR reads with MiXCR, giving one entry per CDR3 protein. The table lists 250,000 to 300,000 distinct CDR3 sequences, under 20% of them singletons, with around 15% in the top ten. These data were also filed under a second study, of T cells in Graves' hyperthyroidism and ophthalmopathy.

The sequenced sample was peripheral blood mononuclear cells (PBMCs), obtained at new diagnosis, from a patient treated with antithyroid drugs. The receptors shown here come from a woman aged 25-40 years with Graves disease. The CDR3 runs from the conserved cysteine through the conserved F or W. A D gene is named only where the DNA matches it firmly. Rows give clone size only sometimes, using once, few, many, or a class for an expanded clone.

J gene: TRBJ2-3
V gene: TRBV25-1
clone size: NA
D gene: NA
CDR3 DNA: TGTGCCAGCACCAAAAGGAGGGGCCGTTGTGACTATACGCAGTATTTT
CDR3 protein: CASTKRRGRCDYTQYF

J gene: TRBJ2-3
V gene: TRBV6-5
clone size: many
D gene: TRBD1
CDR3 DNA: TGTGCCAGCAGTTACCTGTCAGGGGGCAGAGATACGCAGTATTTT
CDR3 protein: CASSYLSGGRDTQYF

J gene: TRBJ2-1
V gene: TRBV3-1
clone size: many
D gene: TRBD2
CDR3 DNA: TGTGCCAGCACCCTTGGACTAGGATTGAGTGAGCAGTTCTTC
CDR3 protein: CASTLGLGLSEQFF

J gene: TRBJ2-3
V gene: TRBV5-6
clone size: many
D gene: NA
CDR3 DNA: TGTGCCAGCAGCTTGAGTACCTGGGATACGCAGTATTTT
CDR3 protein: CASSLSTWDTQYF

J gene: TRBJ2-1
V gene: TRBV24-1
clone size: NA
D gene: NA
CDR3 DNA: TGTGCCACCAGTGCCGGCTACAATGAGCAGTTCTTC
CDR3 protein: CATSAGYNEQFF

J gene: TRBJ2-5
V gene: TRBV20-1
clone size: NA
D gene: TRBD2
CDR3 DNA: TGCAGTGCTAGAGATTTTCGAGCGGGGGGTACCGCGGGGACCCAGTACTTC
CDR3 protein: CSARDFRAGGTAGTQYF

J gene: TRBJ2-6
V gene: TRBV12-3/TRBV12-4
clone size: many
D gene: NA
CDR3 DNA: TGTGCCAGCAGTCCCTCTCCAGGGGCTGGGGCCAACGTCCTGACTTTC
CDR3 protein: CASSPSPGAGANVLTF

J gene: TRBJ1-1
V gene: TRBV7-9
clone size: many
D gene: TRBD1
CDR3 DNA: TGTGCCAGCATCCGGGACAGGAAGAACACTGAAGCTTTCTTT
CDR3 protein: CASIRDRKNTEAFF

J gene: TRBJ1-1
V gene: TRBV5-1
clone size: many
D gene: NA
CDR3 DNA: TGCGCCAGCAGCCGCTTTTTGGGCAGCTATATGAACACTGAAGCTTTCTTT
CDR3 protein: CASSRFLGSYMNTEAFF

J gene: TRBJ1-6
V gene: TRBV11-1
clone size: many
D gene: TRBD1
CDR3 DNA: TGTGCCAGCAGCCAGAGGGACAGAAATTCACCCCTCCACTTT
CDR3 protein: CASSQRDRNSPLHF

J gene: TRBJ2-5
V gene: TRBV3-1
clone size: many
D gene: NA
CDR3 DNA: TGTGCCAGCAGCCGCCACGGATTCCAAGAGACCCAGTACTTC
CDR3 protein: CASSRHGFQETQYF

J gene: TRBJ2-1
V gene: TRBV7-2
clone size: many
D gene: TRBD2
CDR3 DNA: TGTGCCAGCAGCTGGGGACTAGCGGGGGGGGGCAATGAGCAGTTCTTC
CDR3 protein: CASSWGLAGGGNEQFF

J gene: TRBJ2-5
V gene: TRBV5-4
clone size: NA
D gene: TRBD1
CDR3 DNA: TGTGCCAGCAGCCCTCCCCCGGGACAGGGCCTGGAGAGAGAGACCCAGTACTTC
CDR3 protein: CASSPPPGQGLERETQYF

J gene: TRBJ2-1
V gene: TRBV19
clone size: NA
D gene: TRBD2
CDR3 DNA: TGTGCCAGTAGTTTAGCGGGGCTCAGCAACAATGAGCAGTTCTTC
CDR3 protein: CASSLAGLSNNEQFF

J gene: TRBJ1-4
V gene: TRBV15
clone size: NA
D gene: TRBD1
CDR3 DNA: TGTGCCACCCAGACAGGGAATGAAAAACTGTTTTTT
CDR3 protein: CATQTGNEKLFF

J gene: TRBJ1-2
V gene: TRBV24-1
clone size: many
D gene: TRBD1
CDR3 DNA: TGTGCCACCACTTTGGGGAACAGGGGTTGGGTGGCTAGCACTCAACGATCTAACTATGGCTACACCTTC
CDR3 protein: CATTLGNRGWVASTQRSNYGYTF

J gene: TRBJ1-5
V gene: TRBV18
clone size: many
D gene: NA
CDR3 DNA: TGTGCCAGCTCACCTATGGATCGTCAGCCCCAGCATTTT
CDR3 protein: CASSPMDRQPQHF

J gene: TRBJ2-1
V gene: TRBV20-1
clone size: NA
D gene: NA
CDR3 DNA: TGCAGTGTCCAGGGACACTTATCCTACAATGAGCAGTTCTTC
CDR3 protein: CSVQGHLSYNEQFF

J gene: TRBJ2-7
V gene: TRBV3-1
clone size: many
D gene: TRBD2
CDR3 DNA: TGTGCCAGCAGCCAAGAGAGCGGGGCTCGTTCCTACGAGCAGTACTTC
CDR3 protein: CASSQESGARSYEQYF

J gene: TRBJ2-6
V gene: TRBV6-1
clone size: many
D gene: TRBD1
CDR3 DNA: TGTGCCAGCACTACGGAGGGACAGGGGGCCTTC
CDR3 protein: CASTTEGQGAF

J gene: TRBJ1-1
V gene: TRBV6-4
clone size: many
D gene: NA
CDR3 DNA: TGTGCCAGCAGTGACTCTACAGGGTGGAACACTGAAGCTTTCTTT
CDR3 protein: CASSDSTGWNTEAFF

J gene: TRBJ2-1
V gene: TRBV20-1
clone size: many
D gene: NA
CDR3 DNA: TGCAGTGCCGCGGACGGAAGCTCCTACAATGAGCAGTTCTTC
CDR3 protein: CSAADGSSYNEQFF

J gene: TRBJ1-6
V gene: TRBV10-3
clone size: many
D gene: TRBD1
CDR3 DNA: TGTGCCATCAGTGAAGGGGGCTATAGCTCCTATAATTCACCCCTCCACTTT
CDR3 protein: CAISEGGYSSYNSPLHF

J gene: TRBJ1-1
V gene: TRBV5-1
clone size: many
D gene: NA
CDR3 DNA: TGCGCCAGCCGAATACGGGACTCCCTCGACACTGAAGCTTTCTTT
CDR3 protein: CASRIRDSLDTEAFF

J gene: TRBJ1-2
V gene: TRBV18
clone size: many
D gene: NA
CDR3 DNA: TGTGCCAGCTCACCATCCCTTGCCGGGCGCAACTATGGCTACACCTTC
CDR3 protein: CASSPSLAGRNYGYTF

J gene: TRBJ2-3
V gene: TRBV7-6
clone size: many
D gene: NA
CDR3 DNA: TGTGCCAGCAGCTTTGGGGGCTCAGATACGCAGTATTTT
CDR3 protein: CASSFGGSDTQYF

J gene: TRBJ2-7
V gene: TRBV19
clone size: few
D gene: TRBD2
CDR3 DNA: TGTGCCAATAGTGGGGAGGGAAGATCATCCTACGAGCAGTACTTC
CDR3 protein: CANSGEGRSSYEQYF

J gene: TRBJ1-5
V gene: TRBV19
clone size: many
D gene: NA
CDR3 DNA: TGTGCCAGTAACCCCCAGCCAACTAGCAATCAGCCCCAGCATTTT
CDR3 protein: CASNPQPTSNQPQHF

J gene: TRBJ1-1
V gene: TRBV20-1
clone size: NA
D gene: TRBD1
CDR3 DNA: TGCAGTGCTAAGTCAGGGGGCTTGACTGAAGCTTTCTTT
CDR3 protein: CSAKSGGLTEAFF

J gene: TRBJ2-7
V gene: TRBV20-1
clone size: many
D gene: TRBD1
CDR3 DNA: TGCAGTGCTAGAATACAGGGGGCGCCCCTAGGCGAGCAGTACTTC
CDR3 protein: CSARIQGAPLGEQYF

J gene: TRBJ2-1
V gene: TRBV2
clone size: many
D gene: TRBD1
CDR3 DNA: TGTGCCAGCAGGACTGGGACAGGGGTGAACAATGAGCAGTTCTTC
CDR3 protein: CASRTGTGVNNEQFF

J gene: TRBJ2-1
V gene: TRBV20-1
clone size: many
D gene: NA
CDR3 DNA: TGCAGTGCTATATACTCCAACCGGAATGAGCAGTTCTTC
CDR3 protein: CSAIYSNRNEQFF

J gene: TRBJ2-7
V gene: TRBV12-3/TRBV12-4
clone size: NA
D gene: TRBD2
CDR3 DNA: TGTGCCAGCAGTGGGGGACTAGCGGGAGACTACGAGCAGTACTTC
CDR3 protein: CASSGGLAGDYEQYF

J gene: TRBJ2-7
V gene: TRBV20-1
clone size: NA
D gene: TRBD2
CDR3 DNA: TGCAGTGCTAGAGAAGGGACTAGCGCGGGAGAGCAGTACTTC
CDR3 protein: CSAREGTSAGEQYF

J gene: TRBJ2-1
V gene: TRBV12-3/TRBV12-4
clone size: NA
D gene: NA
CDR3 DNA: TGTGCCAGCAGACTTAAAGTCCTAGGTGTTATCTCCTACAATGAGCAGTTCTTC
CDR3 protein: CASRLKVLGVISYNEQFF

J gene: TRBJ1-4
V gene: TRBV11-2
clone size: many
D gene: NA
CDR3 DNA: TGTGCCAGCAGCTTAGTTGATTTGGGAGCAACTAATGAAAAACTGTTTTTT
CDR3 protein: CASSLVDLGATNEKLFF

J gene: TRBJ2-3
V gene: TRBV5-1
clone size: many
D gene: TRBD2
CDR3 DNA: TGCGCCAGCAGCTTATCACTAGCGGGGTCCACAGATACGCAGTATTTT
CDR3 protein: CASSLSLAGSTDTQYF

J gene: TRBJ2-5
V gene: TRBV5-1
clone size: many
D gene: NA
CDR3 DNA: TGCGCCAGCAGCCCGGTGTCGGATTACCAAGAGACCCAGTACTTC
CDR3 protein: CASSPVSDYQETQYF

J gene: TRBJ2-7
V gene: TRBV28
clone size: NA
D gene: NA
CDR3 DNA: TGTGCCAGCAGTTCCCTAGACAGCTTGTCCTACGAGCAGTACTTC
CDR3 protein: CASSSLDSLSYEQYF

J gene: TRBJ2-3
V gene: TRBV7-2
clone size: many
D gene: NA
CDR3 DNA: TGTGCCAGCAGCTTAAGGCCAGGGGAGGACGCAGATACGCAGTATTTT
CDR3 protein: CASSLRPGEDADTQYF

J gene: TRBJ2-7
V gene: TRBV4-1
clone size: NA
D gene: NA
CDR3 DNA: TGCGCCAGCAGCCAAGAACTGGACAGATCCTCCTACGAGCAGTACTTC
CDR3 protein: CASSQELDRSSYEQYF

J gene: TRBJ1-2
V gene: TRBV7-9
clone size: NA
D gene: NA
CDR3 DNA: TGTGCCAGCAGCTCGCAGACCGGGCCCTATGGCTACACCTTC
CDR3 protein: CASSSQTGPYGYTF

J gene: TRBJ1-5
V gene: TRBV6-1
clone size: many
D gene: TRBD1
CDR3 DNA: TGTGCCAGCAGGACCGGACAGGGGCTTCAGCCCCAGCATTTT
CDR3 protein: CASRTGQGLQPQHF

J gene: TRBJ2-1
V gene: TRBV19
clone size: few
D gene: TRBD2
CDR3 DNA: TGTGCCAGTAGTCCTAGCGGGGGGGACCATGAGCAGTTCTTC
CDR3 protein: CASSPSGGDHEQFF

J gene: TRBJ2-3
V gene: TRBV5-1
clone size: many
D gene: NA
CDR3 DNA: TGCGCCAGCAGCTTGGTTGGACCTCGCTCTAGCACAGATACGCAGTATTTT
CDR3 protein: CASSLVGPRSSTDTQYF